This T cell receptor (beta chain) was sequenced during a study of T-cell memory formation after mild COVID-19. Findings and caveats of the study: CD4+ contracting clones were found mainly in CM and EM, and CD8+ ones in EMRA. SARS-CoV-2 specificity of second-wave clones peaking day 37 was unconfirmed. Day 15 to 85 contracting clones showed balanced CD4/CD8; day 15 to 37 expanders favored CD4+.

Only a few counts were recorded for this clonotype. The antigen is not known. The CDR3 is 16 amino acids. The germline V and J ends were trimmed by 5 bases and 2 bases, with 19 bases remaining between them. The germline V gene encodes CDR1 SGHTA and CDR2 FQGNSA. Constant-segment primers were used for 5'RACE, and the resulting TCR alpha and TCR beta cDNA libraries carried sample barcodes and UMIs. TCRdb itself ran the 5' RACE reads through MiXCR, one entry per CDR3 protein. Here the sample spans hundreds of thousands of distinct CDR3 sequences, around 20% being singletons. The receptor comes from an adult woman who had mild COVID-19 (a few samples of this study predate the infection). Cell type and time point are not known. Specimen: PBMCs or a T cell subset sorted from them (not recorded which). The V call is TRBV7-2, the J call TRBJ2-7; D may be TRBD1 (7 bases). CDR3 amino acids: CASSLQRRGRPYEQYF. The DNA for the CDR3 is TGTGCCAGCAGCCTCCAAAGGAGGGGGCGCCCCTACGAGCAGTACTTC. Full variable domain (rest looked up from reference TRBV7-2 and TRBJ2-7): GAGVSQSPSNKVTEKGKDVELRCDPISGHTALYWYRQSLGQGLEFLIYFQGNSAPDKSGLPSDRFSAERTGGSVSTLTIQRTQQEDSAVYLCASSLQRRGRPYEQYFGPGTRLTVT.